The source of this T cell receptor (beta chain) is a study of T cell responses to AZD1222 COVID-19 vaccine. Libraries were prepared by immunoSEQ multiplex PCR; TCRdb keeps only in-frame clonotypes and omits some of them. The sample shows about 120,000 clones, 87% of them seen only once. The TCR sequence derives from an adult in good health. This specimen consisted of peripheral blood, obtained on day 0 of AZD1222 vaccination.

CDR3 loop: CAWKVTAGPTGELFF. CDR3 nucleotides: TGTGCCTGGAAGGTGACCGCCGGCCCGACCGGGGAGCTGTTTTTT. The chain combines TRBV30 with TRBJ2-2, with D hard to call. The V end lost 4 bases, the J end lost 5 bases, and 17 bases lay between the germline ends. CDR1 is GTSNPN and CDR2 is SVGIG in the germline V gene (reference sequence). CDR3 length: 15 residues.